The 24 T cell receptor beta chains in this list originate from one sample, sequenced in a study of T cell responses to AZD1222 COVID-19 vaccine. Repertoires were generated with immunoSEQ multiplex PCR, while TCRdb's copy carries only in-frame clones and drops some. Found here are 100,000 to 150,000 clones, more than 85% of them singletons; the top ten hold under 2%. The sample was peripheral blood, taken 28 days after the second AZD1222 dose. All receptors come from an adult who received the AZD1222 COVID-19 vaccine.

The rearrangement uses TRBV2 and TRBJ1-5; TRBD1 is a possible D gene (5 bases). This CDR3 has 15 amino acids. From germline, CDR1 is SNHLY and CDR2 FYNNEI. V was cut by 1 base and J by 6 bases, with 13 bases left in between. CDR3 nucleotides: TGTGCCAGCAGTGAAGAGGGTTGGGGGGTTCAGCCCCAGCATTTT. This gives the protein CASSEEGWGVQPQHF.

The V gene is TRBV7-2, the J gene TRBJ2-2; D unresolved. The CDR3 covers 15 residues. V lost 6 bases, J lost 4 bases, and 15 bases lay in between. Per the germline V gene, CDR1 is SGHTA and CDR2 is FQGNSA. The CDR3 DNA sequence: TGTGCCAGCAGTCGTAGGTCGCAGACCACCGGGGAGCTGTTTTTT. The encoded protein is CASSRRSQTTGELFF.

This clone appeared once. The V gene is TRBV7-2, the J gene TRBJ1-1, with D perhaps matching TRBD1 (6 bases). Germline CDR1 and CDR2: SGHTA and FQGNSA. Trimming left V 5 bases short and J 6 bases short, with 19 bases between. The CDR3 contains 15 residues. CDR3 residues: CASSPFRGTGAEAFF. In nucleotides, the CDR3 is TGTGCCAGCAGCCCCTTCAGGGGCACGGGCGCTGAAGCTTTCTTT.

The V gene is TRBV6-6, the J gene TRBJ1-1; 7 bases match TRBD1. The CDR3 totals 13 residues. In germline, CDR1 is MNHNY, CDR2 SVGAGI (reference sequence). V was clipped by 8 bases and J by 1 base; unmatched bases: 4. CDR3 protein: CASRWTGNTEAFF. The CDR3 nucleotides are TGTGCCAGCCGATGGACAGGGAACACTGAAGCTTTCTTT.

CDR3 sequence (DNA): TGTGCCAGCAGCACAGGGAACTATGGCTACACCTTC. This translates into CASSTGNYGYTF. This rearrangement joins TRBV6-2 or TRBV6-3 to TRBJ1-2, with D maybe TRBD1 (6 bases). Germline loops: CDR1 MNHEY, CDR2 SVGEGT. This CDR3 has 12 amino acids. V was trimmed by 6 bases and J by 2 bases, leaving 7 bases between them.

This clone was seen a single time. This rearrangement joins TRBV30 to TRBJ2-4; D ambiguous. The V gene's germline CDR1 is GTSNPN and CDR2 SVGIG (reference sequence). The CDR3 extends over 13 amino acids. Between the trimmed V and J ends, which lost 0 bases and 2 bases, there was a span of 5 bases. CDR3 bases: TGTGCCTGGAGTGTATCCACCAAAAACATTCAGTACTTC. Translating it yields CAWSVSTKNIQYF.

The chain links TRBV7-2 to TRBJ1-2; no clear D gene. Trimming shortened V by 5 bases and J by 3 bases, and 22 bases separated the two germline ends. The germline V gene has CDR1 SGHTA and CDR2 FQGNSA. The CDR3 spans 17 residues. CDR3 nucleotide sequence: TGTGCCAGCAGCCAGCTGGGCGGTGGCACAGCCCACTATGGCTACACCTTC. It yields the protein CASSQLGGGTAHYGYTF. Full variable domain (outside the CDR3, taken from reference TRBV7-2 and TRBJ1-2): GAGVSQSPSNKVTEKGKDVELRCDPISGHTALYWYRQSLGQGLEFLIYFQGNSAPDKSGLPSDRFSAERTGGSVSTLTIQRTQQEDSAVYLCASSQLGGGTAHYGYTFGSGTRLTVV.

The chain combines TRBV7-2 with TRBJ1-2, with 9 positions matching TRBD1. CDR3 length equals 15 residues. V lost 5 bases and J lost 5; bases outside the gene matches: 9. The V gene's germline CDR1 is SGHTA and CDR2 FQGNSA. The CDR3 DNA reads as TGTGCCAGCAGCCCCCCGGACAGGGGCATATATGGCTACACCTTC. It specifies CASSPPDRGIYGYTF. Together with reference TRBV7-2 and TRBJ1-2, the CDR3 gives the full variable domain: GAGVSQSPSNKVTEKGKDVELRCDPISGHTALYWYRQSLGQGLEFLIYFQGNSAPDKSGLPSDRFSAERTGGSVSTLTIQRTQQEDSAVYLCASSPPDRGIYGYTFGSGTRLTVV.

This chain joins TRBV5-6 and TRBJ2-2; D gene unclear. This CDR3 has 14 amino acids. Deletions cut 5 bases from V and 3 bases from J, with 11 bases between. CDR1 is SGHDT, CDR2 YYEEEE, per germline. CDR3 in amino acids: CASSPPIDTGELFF. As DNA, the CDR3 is TGTGCCAGCAGTCCACCGATAGACACCGGGGAGCTGTTTTTT.

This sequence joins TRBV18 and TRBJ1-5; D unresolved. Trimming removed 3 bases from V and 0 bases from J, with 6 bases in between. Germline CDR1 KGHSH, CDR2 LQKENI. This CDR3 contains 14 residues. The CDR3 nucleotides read TGTGCCAGCTCACCTGCAGTTAGCAATCAGCCCCAGCATTTT. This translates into CASSPAVSNQPQHF.

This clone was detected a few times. The CDR3 nucleotides read TGTGCCAGCAGCCTGGCTAGGGCCAAAAACATTCAGTACTTC. It codes for CASSLARAKNIQYF. This chain uses TRBV3-1 (or the pseudogene TRBV3-2) with TRBJ2-4, with D hard to call. CDR1 is LGHDT and CDR2 is YNNKEL in the germline V gene (reference sequence). The CDR3 loop spans 14 amino acids. V lost 4 bases, J lost 1 base, and 8 bases lay in between.

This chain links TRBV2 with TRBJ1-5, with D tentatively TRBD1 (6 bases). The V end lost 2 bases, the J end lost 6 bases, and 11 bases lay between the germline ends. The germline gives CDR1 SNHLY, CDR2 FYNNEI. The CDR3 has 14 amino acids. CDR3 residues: CASSENRAGQPQHF. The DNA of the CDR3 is TGTGCCAGCAGTGAAAACAGGGCAGGTCAGCCCCAGCATTTT. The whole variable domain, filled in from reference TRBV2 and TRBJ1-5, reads EPEVTQTPSHQVTQMGQEVILRCVPISNHLYFYWYRQILGQKVEFLVSFYNNEISEKSEIFDDQFSVERPDGSNFTLKIRSTKLEDSAMYFCASSENRAGQPQHFGDGTRLSIL.

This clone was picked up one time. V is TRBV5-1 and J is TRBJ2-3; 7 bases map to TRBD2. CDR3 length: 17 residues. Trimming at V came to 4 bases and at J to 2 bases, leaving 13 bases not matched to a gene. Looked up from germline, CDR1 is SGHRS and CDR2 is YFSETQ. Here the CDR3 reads CASSIDRLALLTDTQYF. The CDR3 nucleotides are TGCGCCAGCAGCATCGACAGACTAGCCCTTCTCACAGATACGCAGTATTTT. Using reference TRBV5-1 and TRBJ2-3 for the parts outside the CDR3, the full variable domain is KAGVTQTPRYLIKTRGQQVTLSCSPISGHRSVSWYQQTPGQGLQFLFEYFSETQRNKGNFPGRFSGRQFSNSRSEMNVSTLELGDSALYLCASSIDRLALLTDTQYFGPGTRLTVL.

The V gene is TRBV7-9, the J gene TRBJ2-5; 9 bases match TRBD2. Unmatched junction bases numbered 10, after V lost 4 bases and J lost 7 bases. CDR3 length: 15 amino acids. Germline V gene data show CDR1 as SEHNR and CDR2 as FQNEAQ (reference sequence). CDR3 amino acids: CASSSGSGSGGTQYF. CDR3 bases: TGTGCCAGCAGCTCGGGTAGCGGGAGTGGTGGGACCCAGTACTTC. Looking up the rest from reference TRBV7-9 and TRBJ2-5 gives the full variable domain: DTGVSQNPRHKITKRGQNVTFRCDPISEHNRLYWYRQTLGQGPEFLTYFQNEAQLEKSRLLSDRFSAERPKGSFSTLEIQRTEQGDSAMYLCASSSGSGSGGTQYFGPGTRLLVL.

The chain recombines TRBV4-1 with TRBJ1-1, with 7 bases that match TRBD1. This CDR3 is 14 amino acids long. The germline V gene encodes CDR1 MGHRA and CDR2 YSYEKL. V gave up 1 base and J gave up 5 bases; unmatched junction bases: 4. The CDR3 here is CASSQGTQGTEAFF. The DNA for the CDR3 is TGCGCCAGCAGCCAAGGTACACAGGGGACTGAAGCTTTCTTT.

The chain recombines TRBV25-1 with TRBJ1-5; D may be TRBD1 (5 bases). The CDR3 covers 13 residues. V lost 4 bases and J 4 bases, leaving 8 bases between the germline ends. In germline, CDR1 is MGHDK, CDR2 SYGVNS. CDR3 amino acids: CASSVEGNQPQHF. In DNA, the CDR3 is TGTGCCAGCAGTGTCGAGGGGAATCAGCCCCAGCATTTT.

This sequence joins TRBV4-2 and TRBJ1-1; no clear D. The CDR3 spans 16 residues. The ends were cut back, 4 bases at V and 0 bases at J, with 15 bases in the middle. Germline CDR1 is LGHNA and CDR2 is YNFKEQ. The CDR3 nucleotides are TGTGCCAGCAGCCCCGTAGTAAGAAACATGAACACTGAAGCTTTCTTT. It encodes CASSPVVRNMNTEAFF.

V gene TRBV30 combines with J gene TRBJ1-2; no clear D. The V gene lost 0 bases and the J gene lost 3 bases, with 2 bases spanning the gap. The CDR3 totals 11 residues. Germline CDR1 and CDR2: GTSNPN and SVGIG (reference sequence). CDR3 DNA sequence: TGTGCCTGGAGTGTGGACTATGGCTACACCTTC. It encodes CAWSVDYGYTF.

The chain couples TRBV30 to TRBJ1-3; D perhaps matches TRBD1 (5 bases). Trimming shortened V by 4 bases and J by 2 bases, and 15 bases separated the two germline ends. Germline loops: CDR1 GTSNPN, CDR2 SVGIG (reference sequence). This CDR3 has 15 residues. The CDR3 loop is CAWTKRGVAGNTIYF. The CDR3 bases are TGTGCCTGGACGAAGCGGGGGGTAGCTGGAAACACCATATATTTT.

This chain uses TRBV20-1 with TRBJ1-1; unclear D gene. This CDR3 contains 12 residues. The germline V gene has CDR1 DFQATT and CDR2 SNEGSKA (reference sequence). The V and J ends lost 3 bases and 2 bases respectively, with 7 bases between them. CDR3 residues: CSASPKNTEAFF. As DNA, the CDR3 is TGCAGTGCTAGTCCTAAAAACACTGAAGCTTTCTTT.

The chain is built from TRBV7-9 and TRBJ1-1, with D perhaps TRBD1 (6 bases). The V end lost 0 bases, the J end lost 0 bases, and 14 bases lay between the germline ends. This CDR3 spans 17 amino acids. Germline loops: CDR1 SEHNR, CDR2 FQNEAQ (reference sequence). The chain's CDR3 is CASSLAAGGEVNTEAFF. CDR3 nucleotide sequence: TGTGCCAGCAGCTTAGCCGCGGGGGGCGAGGTGAACACTGAAGCTTTCTTT. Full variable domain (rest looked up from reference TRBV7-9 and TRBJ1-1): DTGVSQNPRHKITKRGQNVTFRCDPISEHNRLYWYRQTLGQGPEFLTYFQNEAQLEKSRLLSDRFSAERPKGSFSTLEIQRTEQGDSAMYLCASSLAAGGEVNTEAFFGQGTRLTVV.

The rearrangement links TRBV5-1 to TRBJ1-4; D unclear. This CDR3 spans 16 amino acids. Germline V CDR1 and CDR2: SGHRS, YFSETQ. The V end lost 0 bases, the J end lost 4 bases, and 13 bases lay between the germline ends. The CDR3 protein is CASSLVAALHNEKLFF. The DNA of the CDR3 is TGCGCCAGCAGCTTGGTCGCGGCACTTCATAATGAAAAACTGTTTTTT.

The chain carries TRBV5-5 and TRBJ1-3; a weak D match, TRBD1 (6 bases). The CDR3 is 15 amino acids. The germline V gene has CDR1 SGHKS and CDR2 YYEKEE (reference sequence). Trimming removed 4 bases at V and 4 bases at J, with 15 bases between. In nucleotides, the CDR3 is TGTGCCAGCAGCCCAAGGGGGTTAAGGGGAAACACCATATATTTT. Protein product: CASSPRGLRGNTIYF.

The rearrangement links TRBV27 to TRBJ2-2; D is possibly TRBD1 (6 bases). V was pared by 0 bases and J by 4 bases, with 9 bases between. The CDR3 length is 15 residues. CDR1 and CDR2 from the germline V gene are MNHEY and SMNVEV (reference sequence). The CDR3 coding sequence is TGTGCCAGCAGTTTATCCAGGGGTGGCACCGGGGAGCTGTTTTTT. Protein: CASSLSRGGTGELFF.